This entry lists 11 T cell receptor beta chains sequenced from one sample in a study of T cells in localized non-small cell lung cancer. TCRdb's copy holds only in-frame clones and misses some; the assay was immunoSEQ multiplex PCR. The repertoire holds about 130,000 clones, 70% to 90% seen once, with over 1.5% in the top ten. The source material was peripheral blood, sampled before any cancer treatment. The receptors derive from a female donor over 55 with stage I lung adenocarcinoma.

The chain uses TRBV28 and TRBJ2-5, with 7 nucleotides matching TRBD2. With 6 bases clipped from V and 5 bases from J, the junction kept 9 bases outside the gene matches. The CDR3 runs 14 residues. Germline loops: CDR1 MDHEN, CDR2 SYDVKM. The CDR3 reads CASSPWEGVETQYF. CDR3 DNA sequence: TGTGCCAGCAGCCCGTGGGAGGGTGTGGAGACCCAGTACTTC.

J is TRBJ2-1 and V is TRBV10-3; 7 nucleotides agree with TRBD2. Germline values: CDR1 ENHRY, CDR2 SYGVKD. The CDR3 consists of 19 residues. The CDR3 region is CAARPRDYSSGGSYNEQFF. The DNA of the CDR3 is TGTGCGGCGAGGCCCCGGGACTATAGTAGCGGAGGGTCCTACAATGAGCAGTTCTTC.

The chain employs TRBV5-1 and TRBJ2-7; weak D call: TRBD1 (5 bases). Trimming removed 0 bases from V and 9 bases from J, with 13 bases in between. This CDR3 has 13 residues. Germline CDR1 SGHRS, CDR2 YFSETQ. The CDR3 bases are TGCGCCAGCAGCTTGGGGACACCGATTGGGCAGTACTTC. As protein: CASSLGTPIGQYF.

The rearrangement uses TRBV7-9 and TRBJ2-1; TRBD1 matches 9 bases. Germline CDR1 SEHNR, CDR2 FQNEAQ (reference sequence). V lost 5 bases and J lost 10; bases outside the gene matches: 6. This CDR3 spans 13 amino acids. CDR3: CASSLDRGKEQFF. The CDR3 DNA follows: TGTGCCAGCAGCCTAGACAGGGGGAAAGAGCAGTTCTTC.

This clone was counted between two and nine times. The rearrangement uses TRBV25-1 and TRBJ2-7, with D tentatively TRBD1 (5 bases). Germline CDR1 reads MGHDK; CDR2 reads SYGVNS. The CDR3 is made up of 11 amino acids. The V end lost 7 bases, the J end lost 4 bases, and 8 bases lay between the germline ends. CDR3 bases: TGTGCCAGCAAAGGGGTGTACGAGCAGTACTTC. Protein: CASKGVYEQYF.

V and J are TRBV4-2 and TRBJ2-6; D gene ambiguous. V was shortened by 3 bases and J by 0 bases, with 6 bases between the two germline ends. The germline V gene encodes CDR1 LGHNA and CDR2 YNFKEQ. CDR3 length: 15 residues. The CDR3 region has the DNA TGTGCCAGCAGCCAGCGGAGCTCTGGGGCCAACGTCCTGACTTTC. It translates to CASSQRSSGANVLTF.

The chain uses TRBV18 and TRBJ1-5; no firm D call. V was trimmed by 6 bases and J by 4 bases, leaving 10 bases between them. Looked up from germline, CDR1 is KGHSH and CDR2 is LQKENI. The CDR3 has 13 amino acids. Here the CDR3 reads CASSPGENQPQHF. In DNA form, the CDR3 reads TGTGCCAGCTCCCCAGGAGAAAATCAGCCCCAGCATTTT.

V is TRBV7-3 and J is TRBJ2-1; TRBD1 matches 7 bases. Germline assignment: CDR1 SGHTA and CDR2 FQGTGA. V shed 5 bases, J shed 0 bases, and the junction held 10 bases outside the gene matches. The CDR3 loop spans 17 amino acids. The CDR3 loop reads CASSADREGDSYNEQFF. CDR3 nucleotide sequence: TGTGCCAGCAGCGCCGACAGGGAAGGGGACTCCTACAATGAGCAGTTCTTC.

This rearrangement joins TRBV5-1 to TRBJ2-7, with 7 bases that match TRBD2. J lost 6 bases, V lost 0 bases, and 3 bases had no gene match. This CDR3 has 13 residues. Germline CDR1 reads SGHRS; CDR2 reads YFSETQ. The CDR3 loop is CASSLGGSGEQYF. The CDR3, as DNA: TGCGCCAGCAGCTTGGGCGGGAGCGGCGAGCAGTACTTC.

CDR3 region: CAWGPKSYEQYF. The CDR3 nucleotides are TGTGCCTGGGGTCCAAAGAGTTACGAGCAGTACTTC. This rearrangement joins TRBV30 to TRBJ2-5; D uncertain. The J call may be in error: the DNA end matches TRBJ2-7 better. The CDR3 sequence is 12 residues long. Germline lookup yields CDR1 GTSNPN and CDR2 SVGIG (reference sequence).

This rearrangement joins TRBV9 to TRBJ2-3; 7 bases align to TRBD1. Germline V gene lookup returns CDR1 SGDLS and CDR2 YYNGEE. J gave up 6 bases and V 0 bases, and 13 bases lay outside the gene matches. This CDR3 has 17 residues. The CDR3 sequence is CASSVGNEGGLRDTQYF. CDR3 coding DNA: TGTGCCAGCAGCGTAGGGAATGAAGGGGGCCTTAGGGATACGCAGTATTTT.